Presented here are 18 T cell receptor beta chains from one specimen sequenced in a study of T cell changes during pregnancy in multiple sclerosis (dated by TCRdb to between 2017 and 2020). The library relied on the immunoSEQ multiplex PCR assay. Entries here come from immuneACCESS through TCRdb and include only in-frame sequences with V and J called. Some clones fail to appear in such tables; in the studies checked, an unresolved V gene covers under half of the shortfall, and the cause of the remainder is unknown. Counted in this sample were 55,000 to 65,000 clones; around 92% of them appeared once. Jointly, the top ten make up about 0.85% of the sample. The starting material was peripheral blood, obtained in the first trimester of pregnancy. The receptors here all came from a female donor with multiple sclerosis, enrolled in a pregnancy study.

The V gene is TRBV5-4, the J gene TRBJ2-3, with 7 bases that match TRBD2. The CDR3 is 13 residues long. CDR1 SGHNT and CDR2 YYREEE come from the germline V gene (reference sequence). Trimming at V came to 2 bases and at J to 6 bases, leaving 3 bases not matched to a gene. DNA of the CDR3: TGTGCCAGCAGCTTTGTCGGGGGGGATACGCAGTATTTT. This codes for CASSFVGGDTQYF.

This chain links TRBV10-3 with TRBJ2-1, with 13 bases matching TRBD2. CDR1 is ENHRY, CDR2 SYGVKD, per germline. The ends lost 6 bases at V and 8 bases at J; junction bases unmatched: 1. The CDR3 has 13 residues. In nucleotides, the CDR3 is TGTGCCATCAGGGGGACTAGCGGGGATGAGCAGTTCTTC. This encodes CAIRGTSGDEQFF.

CDR3 in amino acids: CASSSDGTYGYTF. In DNA form, the CDR3 reads TGCGCCAGCAGCTCGGACGGGACTTATGGCTACACCTTC. The rearrangement uses TRBV5-1 and TRBJ1-2; D might be TRBD1 (5 bases). The germline V gene has CDR1 SGHRS and CDR2 YFSETQ. The CDR3 loop spans 13 amino acids. V gave up 3 bases and J gave up 5 bases, with 11 bases separating them.

This clone was observed once. In DNA, the CDR3 is TGTGCCAGCAGTGTGGGGGCGGACACCGGGGAGCTGTTTTTT. Translation: CASSVGADTGELFF. The chain recombines TRBV27 with TRBJ2-2; weak D call: TRBD1 (6 bases). CDR3 length equals 14 residues. V lost 5 bases to trimming and J lost 3 bases, with 10 bases between them. Germline V lookup: CDR1 MNHEY, CDR2 SMNVEV (reference sequence).

The chain employs TRBV6-1 and TRBJ1-2; 8 nucleotides match TRBD1. The CDR3 totals 15 residues. Trimming took 4 bases from V and 7 from J; bases not matched to a gene: 11. From germline, CDR1 is MNHNS and CDR2 SASEGT. In DNA, the CDR3 is TGTGCCAGCAGTGGGGACCCGACAGGGGTGACTGGCTACACCTTC. Translated, it gives CASSGDPTGVTGYTF.

V is TRBV4-2 and J is TRBJ2-4; 9 bases fit TRBD1. The CDR3 loop spans 15 amino acids. Germline loops: CDR1 LGHNA, CDR2 YNFKEQ. V lost 4 bases and J lost 6; bases outside the gene matches: 7. CDR3 amino acids: CASSREGQGLNIQYF. The CDR3 coding sequence is TGTGCCAGCAGCCGAGAGGGACAGGGATTAAACATTCAGTACTTC.

The chain is built from TRBV7-9 and TRBJ1-2, with a tentative D call TRBD1 (6 bases). The CDR3 contains 15 residues. The V gene's germline CDR1 is SEHNR and CDR2 FQNEAQ (reference sequence). The ends were cut back, 4 bases at V and 4 bases at J, with 16 bases in the middle. CDR3 amino acids: CASSSSQVGAYGYTF. The CDR3 coding sequence is TGTGCCAGCAGCTCATCCCAGGTGGGGGCCTATGGCTACACCTTC.

V and J are TRBV7-6 and TRBJ2-3; TRBD2 matches 14 bases. CDR1 is SGHVS and CDR2 is FNYEAQ in the germline V gene. This CDR3 contains 17 residues. V lost 5 bases and J lost 2; bases outside the gene matches: 6. As DNA, the CDR3 is TGTGCCAGCAGCAAGGGACTAGCGGGGGCCCACACAGATACGCAGTATTTT. As protein: CASSKGLAGAHTDTQYF.

The rearrangement uses TRBV6-5 and TRBJ1-2, with D unresolved. The V end lost 2 bases, the J end lost 4 bases, and 14 bases lay between the germline ends. The CDR3 spans 15 residues. Germline CDR1 is MNHEY and CDR2 is SVGAGI. The CDR3 protein is CASSYAAVDPYGYTF. Written as DNA, the CDR3 is TGTGCCAGCAGTTACGCGGCAGTCGACCCCTATGGCTACACCTTC.

The rearrangement links TRBV5-1 to TRBJ2-2; a weak D match, TRBD1 (5 bases). With 3 bases removed from V and 0 bases from J, the gap between germline ends came to 12 bases. Germline V gene lookup returns CDR1 SGHRS and CDR2 YFSETQ. The CDR3 loop spans 16 amino acids. The DNA for the CDR3 is TGCGCCAGCAGCTGGGGCCCTGAGGCGAACACCGGGGAGCTGTTTTTT. Its protein product is CASSWGPEANTGELFF.

CDR3 nucleotide sequence: TGTGCCAGCAGCCCCGGGACAGGGTACAATGAGCAGTTCTTC. Amino acids: CASSPGTGYNEQFF. The chain is built from TRBV7-3 and TRBJ2-1; the match to TRBD1 covers 9 bases. The CDR3 covers 14 residues. The V gene's germline CDR1 is SGHTA and CDR2 FQGTGA. Trimming at V came to 5 bases and at J to 4 bases, leaving 3 bases not matched to a gene.

The V gene is TRBV7-9, the J gene TRBJ2-2; D uncertain. The V end was cut by 5 bases, the J end by 3 bases, with 4 bases between. Germline CDR1 reads SEHNR; CDR2 reads FQNEAQ (reference sequence). The CDR3 loop spans 12 amino acids. The CDR3: CASSLDTGELFF. Written as DNA, the CDR3 is TGTGCCAGCAGCCTCGACACCGGGGAGCTGTTTTTT.

The chain joins TRBV5-1 to TRBJ2-5; unclear D gene. The CDR3 length is 12 residues. The V end lost 0 bases, the J end lost 5 bases, and 5 bases lay between the germline ends. Germline V gene data show CDR1 as SGHRS and CDR2 as YFSETQ. Here the CDR3 DNA reads TGCGCCAGCAGCTTGGCGCGGGAGACCCAGTACTTC. Amino acid sequence: CASSLARETQYF.

The rearrangement links TRBV7-2 to TRBJ2-3; D not certain. Per the germline V gene, CDR1 is SGHTA and CDR2 is FQGNSA. The V gene lost 3 bases and the J gene lost 2 bases, with 6 bases spanning the gap. The CDR3 runs to 13 residues. The CDR3 coding sequence is TGTGCCAGCAGCTTCGGTGTCACAGATACGCAGTATTTT. Protein sequence: CASSFGVTDTQYF.

The rearrangement links TRBV19 to TRBJ1-1; possible D gene TRBD1, 5 bases. There are 13 residues in the CDR3. Germline V gives CDR1 LNHDA, CDR2 SQIVND (reference sequence). Between the trimmed V and J ends, which lost 7 bases and 6 bases, there was a span of 15 bases. The DNA for the CDR3 is TGTGCCAGTAACCCTTGGGGGGACCCTGAAGCTTTCTTT. Its translation is CASNPWGDPEAFF.

The chain combines TRBV2 with TRBJ1-1; D not certain. Germline V gene lookup returns CDR1 SNHLY and CDR2 FYNNEI. The CDR3 spans 13 residues. V was pared by 8 bases and J by 1 base, with 11 bases between. CDR3 sequence: CASRREENTEAFF. The CDR3 DNA follows: TGTGCCAGCCGGAGAGAGGAGAACACTGAAGCTTTCTTT.

A word on this clone: The junction and the germline gene differ at one end; a read error may be behind it. V and J are TRBV6-5 and TRBJ2-7; 7 bases map to TRBD1. This CDR3 region has 13 residues. Germline V gives CDR1 MNHEY, CDR2 SVGAGI. CDR3 loop: CAGRDRATYEQYF. CDR3 DNA: TGTGCCGGCAGAGACAGGGCAACCTACGAGCAGTACTTC.

J is TRBJ1-4 and V is TRBV2; weak D call: TRBD1 (5 bases). The CDR3 contains 14 residues. Trimming left V 6 bases short and J 7 bases short, with 15 bases between. Germline V gives CDR1 SNHLY, CDR2 FYNNEI. In DNA form, the CDR3 reads TGTGCCAGCAGCGGACACCTTTCGGCTGAAAAACTGTTTTTT. It codes for CASSGHLSAEKLFF.